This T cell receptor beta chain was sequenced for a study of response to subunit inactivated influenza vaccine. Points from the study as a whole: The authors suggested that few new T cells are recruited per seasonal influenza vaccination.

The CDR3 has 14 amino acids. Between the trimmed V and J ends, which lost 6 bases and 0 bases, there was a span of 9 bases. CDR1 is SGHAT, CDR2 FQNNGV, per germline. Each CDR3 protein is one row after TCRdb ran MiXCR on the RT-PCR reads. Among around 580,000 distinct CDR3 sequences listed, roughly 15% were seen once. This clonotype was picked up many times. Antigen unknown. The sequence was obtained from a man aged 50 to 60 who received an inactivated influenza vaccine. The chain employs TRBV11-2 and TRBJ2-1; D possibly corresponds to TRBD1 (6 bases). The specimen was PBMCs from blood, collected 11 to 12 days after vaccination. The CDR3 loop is CASRRDNSYNEQFF. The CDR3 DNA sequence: TGTGCCAGCAGACGGGACAACTCCTACAATGAGCAGTTCTTC.